This is a list of T cell receptor beta chains from one sample in a study of regulatory T cells in long-lasting Graves disease. TCRdb re-called the multiplex PCR reads through MiXCR, storing one row per CDR3 protein. The sample has hundreds of thousands of distinct CDR3 sequences; 18% are singletons. The specimen comprised peripheral blood mononuclear cells (PBMCs), sampled at new diagnosis, from a patient treated with antithyroid drugs. The receptors were sampled from a female donor with Graves disease. Both conserved end residues are part of each CDR3. The D gene is left open where the match is weak. Only some rows state a clone size, as once, few, many or a class for expanded clones.

size	V	D	J	DNA	CDR3
.	TRBV9	.	TRBJ2-1	TGTGCCAGCAGCGTACGGGTGGGAGACAATGAGCAGTTCTTC	CASSVRVGDNEQFF
few	TRBV19	.	TRBJ1-1	TGTGCCAGTAGTATCTCCCCCGACGTCAGTCCCACTGAAGCTTTCTTT	CASSISPDVSPTEAFF
many	TRBV2	TRBD1	TRBJ1-1	TGTGCCAGCAGTGAGACAGGGGGCACTGAAGCTTTCTTT	CASSETGGTEAFF
many	TRBV5-5	.	TRBJ2-3	TGTGCCAGCAGCTTTGAGTCAGATACGCAGTATTTT	CASSFESDTQYF
many	TRBV6-1	TRBD1	TRBJ1-4	TGTGCCAGCAGTGAAGGTCCGGGACAGGGTGAAAAACTGTTTTTT	CASSEGPGQGEKLFF
many	TRBV7-9	TRBD1	TRBJ2-1	TGTGCCAGCAGCCGAGAGGACAGGTACAATGAGCAGTTCTTC	CASSREDRYNEQFF
.	TRBV3-1	.	TRBJ1-3	TGTGCCAGCAGCAGTCTTGGGTCTGGAAACACCATATATTTT	CASSSLGSGNTIYF
many	TRBV6-1	.	TRBJ1-6	TGTGCCAGCAGAGGGGTGGCGATCGATGGAAATTCACCCCTCCACTTT	CASRGVAIDGNSPLHF
many	TRBV6-2/TRBV6-3	.	TRBJ2-2	TGTGCCAGCAGTTACGGGCAGCCGAACACCGGGGAGCTGTTTTTT	CASSYGQPNTGELFF
many	TRBV28	TRBD2	TRBJ2-1	TGTGCCAGCAGTTTATGGGCTAGCGGGGCATCAGACAATGAGCAGTTCTTC	CASSLWASGASDNEQFF
many	TRBV20-1	.	TRBJ1-2	TGCAGTGCGCGGCTGTTTGGCGGCTACACCTTC	CSARLFGGYTF
many	TRBV20-1	TRBD2	TRBJ2-1	TGCAGTGCTAGAGGGGATAGCGGGAGGGAGAATGAGCAGTTCTTC	CSARGDSGRENEQFF
many	TRBV12-3/TRBV12-4	.	TRBJ2-5	TGTGCCAGCAGTTTTGTCCTGCTGGGGGAGACCCAGTACTTC	CASSFVLLGETQYF
few	TRBV5-6	.	TRBJ2-1	TGTGCCAGCAGCCCCCTCGCCAGAGACTACAATGAGCAGTTCTTC	CASSPLARDYNEQFF
many	TRBV19	TRBD1	TRBJ2-7	TGTGCCTCTGGGTCAGGGGGATTGGACGAGCAGTACTTC	CASGSGGLDEQYF
many	TRBV19	TRBD1	TRBJ1-2	TGTGCCGGTGGCGATGGGACAGACTATGGCTACACCTTC	CAGGDGTDYGYTF
.	TRBV12-3/TRBV12-4	.	TRBJ2-7	TGTGCCAGCAGTATAGGAGGAATGGGGACCTACGAGCAGTACTTC	CASSIGGMGTYEQYF
many	TRBV12-3/TRBV12-4	.	TRBJ2-1	TGTGCCAGCAGTTTCTTCCTTCCTCGGAATGAGCAGTTCTTC	CASSFFLPRNEQFF
many	TRBV4-2	.	TRBJ2-1	TGTGCCAGCAGCCATAGCGGTCCCAATGAGCAGTTCTTC	CASSHSGPNEQFF
.	TRBV15	.	TRBJ2-1	TGTGCCACCAGCAGTGACAGAATTACCTCGATTTCCTACAATGAGCAGTTCTTC	CATSSDRITSISYNEQFF
many	TRBV12-3/TRBV12-4	.	TRBJ2-2	TGTGCCAGCAGTTTAGCGCCTAACACCGGGGAGCTGTTTTTT	CASSLAPNTGELFF
.	TRBV2	TRBD2	TRBJ2-3	TGTGCCAGCAGTCGTCGGACTAGCGGGAGGGGGACAGATACGCAGTATTTT	CASSRRTSGRGTDTQYF
few	TRBV6-1	.	TRBJ2-1	TGTGCCAGCAGTATGATAGCGGTTGGCTCCTACAATGAGCAGTTCTTC	CASSMIAVGSYNEQFF
many	TRBV19	.	TRBJ1-1	TGTGCCAGTACCTCCGGGACCCCTGGATACGGCACTGAAGCTTTCTTT	CASTSGTPGYGTEAFF
many	TRBV28	.	TRBJ2-5	TGTGCCAGCACCTTTGGGGCGGGTTGGAGGCAAGAGACCCAGTACTTC	CASTFGAGWRQETQYF
many	TRBV5-1	.	TRBJ2-5	TGCGCCAGCAGCCCCCGAGTAGCGGACAAAGAGACCCAGTACTTC	CASSPRVADKETQYF
many	TRBV2	.	TRBJ1-5	TGTGCCAGCAGCGCCCGGGTGGATAGCAATCAGCCCCAGCATTTT	CASSARVDSNQPQHF
many	TRBV19	TRBD1	TRBJ2-7	TGTGCCAGTAGGCTGACAGGGGAGTACTACGAGCAGTACTTC	CASRLTGEYYEQYF
many	TRBV7-2	.	TRBJ2-1	TGTGCCAGCAGCTTAGGGGCCCTCTCGTTCTTC	CASSLGALSFF
many	TRBV29-1	.	TRBJ2-7	TGCAGCGTTGAACGCAGGCCGGGCGAGCAGTACTTC	CSVERRPGEQYF
many	TRBV7-9	TRBD2	TRBJ2-1	TGTGCCAGCAGCTTAGGGCGGGAGAACAATGAGCAGTTCTTC	CASSLGRENNEQFF
many	TRBV7-6	.	TRBJ2-7	TGTGCCAGCAGCTTCTCCGGGTACGACTACGAGCAGTACTTC	CASSFSGYDYEQYF
few	TRBV7-9	.	TRBJ2-3	TGTGCCAGCAGCTTAGAGGGTGGAGGCACAGATACGCAGTATTTT	CASSLEGGGTDTQYF
once	TRBV5-1	.	TRBJ2-7	TGCGCCAGCAGCTTGGACTTTGGGGGCGCAATGTACGAGCAGTACTTC	CASSLDFGGAMYEQYF
.	TRBV7-2	TRBD2	TRBJ2-3	TGTGCCAGCACCAAGAGCCTAGCGGGGGACCCACCCGGCGATACGCAGTATTTT	CASTKSLAGDPPGDTQYF
.	TRBV9	.	TRBJ2-5	TGTGCCAGCAGCGGCTCTCGGGCCTCCGGGTGGGAGACCCAGTACTTC	CASSGSRASGWETQYF
.	TRBV10-1	.	TRBJ1-3	TGCGCCAGCAGTCCGGGGGGATCCTTGCCTGGAAACACCATATATTTT	CASSPGGSLPGNTIYF
many	TRBV27	.	TRBJ2-7	TGTGCCAGCAGTTTCCAGGGGGGAATATACTACGAGCAGTACTTC	CASSFQGGIYYEQYF
many	TRBV6-7	.	TRBJ1-5	TGTGCCAGAGGGCCATTGGAGTATCGCAATCAGCCCCAGCATTTT	CARGPLEYRNQPQHF
.	TRBV5-1	.	TRBJ2-2	TGCGCCAGCTGGGCGAGGCCGAACACCGGGGAGCTGTTTTTT	CASWARPNTGELFF
.	TRBV11-2	TRBD2	TRBJ2-1	TGTGCCAGCAGCTCCGGGCCATCTGGGAGGGGTATATACAATGAGCAGTTCTTC	CASSSGPSGRGIYNEQFF
many	TRBV7-9	TRBD2	TRBJ2-7	TGTGCCAGCAGCTCCCCGCTAAGCGGGAGAATTGACGAGCAGTACTTC	CASSSPLSGRIDEQYF
many	TRBV29-1	.	TRBJ2-7	TGCAGCGTTGAAGGTCTAGCATCCTACGAGCAGTACTTC	CSVEGLASYEQYF
.	TRBV11-3	TRBD1	TRBJ2-1	TGTGCCAGCAGCTTAGATTCGGGACAGGGGCCGGGCAATGAGCAGTTCTTC	CASSLDSGQGPGNEQFF
many	TRBV19	TRBD1	TRBJ2-6	TGTGCCAGTGGCTCTCAGGGGGCGCGGGGGGCCAACGTCCTGACTTTC	CASGSQGARGANVLTF
many	TRBV7-9	.	TRBJ2-2	TGTGCCAGCAGCCCTGGGTGGGCCCAGAATGGGACCGGGGAGCTGTTTTTT	CASSPGWAQNGTGELFF
many	TRBV28	.	TRBJ2-5	TGTGCCAGCAGTTTTTCCCAGGCTATCGGCAGGGAGACCCAGTACTTC	CASSFSQAIGRETQYF